The clone carrying this TCR beta chain was observed once. The antigen remains unidentified. This CDR3 spans 15 amino acids. The ends were cut back, 2 bases at V and 6 bases at J, with 13 bases in the middle. Germline CDR1 is SGHNT and CDR2 is YENEEA. This entry is derived from a study of cytomegalovirus exposure and HLA in healthy donors. Primers for the PCR totalled 60 Vbeta and 13 Jbeta. Repertoires were generated with immunoSEQ multiplex PCR, while TCRdb's copy carries only in-frame clones and drops some. The data show 140,000 to 150,000 clones, around 80% seen once. Study findings and constraints: Productive status was seen about 90% or about 30% of the time for most TCR beta V segments in an earlier analysis. Prediction of most subjects' HLA-A and HLA-B alleles by TCR beta sequences was reportedly accurate. Later examination showed HLA-associated TCR beta chains had greater clonal expansion than equally common others.

This chain uses TRBV11-3 with TRBJ2-2; the D gene is possibly TRBD1 (7 bases). The sequenced sample was PBMCs. This receptor was identified in a woman aged 40 to 50 in good health and CMV-seropositive. The CDR3 here is CASSLQGGRSGELFF. The DNA of the CDR3 is TGTGCCAGCAGCTTACAGGGGGGCCGGTCCGGGGAGCTGTTTTTT.